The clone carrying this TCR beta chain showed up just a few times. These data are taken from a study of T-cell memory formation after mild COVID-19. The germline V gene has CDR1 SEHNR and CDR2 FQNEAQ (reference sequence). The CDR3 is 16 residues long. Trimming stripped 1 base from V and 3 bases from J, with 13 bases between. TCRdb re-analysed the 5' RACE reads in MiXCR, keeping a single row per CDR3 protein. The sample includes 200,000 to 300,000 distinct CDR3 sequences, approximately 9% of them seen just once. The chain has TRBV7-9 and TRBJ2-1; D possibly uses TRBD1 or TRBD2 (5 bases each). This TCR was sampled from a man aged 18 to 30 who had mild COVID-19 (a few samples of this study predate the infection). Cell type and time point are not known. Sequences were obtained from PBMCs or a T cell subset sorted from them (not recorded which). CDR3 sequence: CASSLVEGYDYNEQFF. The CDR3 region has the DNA TGTGCCAGCAGCTTAGTAGAGGGGTATGACTACAATGAGCAGTTCTTC.